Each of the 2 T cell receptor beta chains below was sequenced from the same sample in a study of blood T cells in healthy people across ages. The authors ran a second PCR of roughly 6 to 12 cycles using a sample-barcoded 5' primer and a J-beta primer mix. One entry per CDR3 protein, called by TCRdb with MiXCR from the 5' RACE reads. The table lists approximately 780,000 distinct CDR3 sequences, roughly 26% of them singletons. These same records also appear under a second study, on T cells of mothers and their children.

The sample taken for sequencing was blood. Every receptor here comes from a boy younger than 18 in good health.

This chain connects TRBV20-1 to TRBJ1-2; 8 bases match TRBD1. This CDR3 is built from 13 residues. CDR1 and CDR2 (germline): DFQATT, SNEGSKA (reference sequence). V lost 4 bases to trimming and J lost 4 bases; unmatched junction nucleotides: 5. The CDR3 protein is CSATGTGVYGYTF. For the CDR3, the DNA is TGCAGTGCTACCGGGACAGGAGTCTATGGCTACACCTTC.

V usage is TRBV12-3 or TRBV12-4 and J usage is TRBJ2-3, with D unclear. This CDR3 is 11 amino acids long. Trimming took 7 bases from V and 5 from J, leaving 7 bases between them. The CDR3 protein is CASTERDTQYF. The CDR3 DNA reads TGTGCCAGCACCGAGCGAGATACGCAGTATTTT.